Below, 18 T cell receptor beta chains from the same sample are listed, as sequenced in a study of T-cell reconstitution after alpha-beta-depleted transplantation in children. During its preparation, the TCRbeta library received unique molecular identifiers. TCRdb recomputed calls from the PCR reads with MiXCR, one row per CDR3 protein. The sample consists of approximately 230,000 distinct CDR3 sequences, approximately 24% of them appearing once. Sequencing was performed on PBMCs, mostly from graft donor cells, taken 360 days after TCRalphabeta/CD19-depleted stem cell transplant. The receptors originated from a female patient between 2 and 15 years old who had a stem cell transplant for congenital amegakaryocytic thrombocytopenia, so the T cells may come from the graft donor.

The chain uses TRBV6-5 and TRBJ2-1; D assignment may be TRBD1 or TRBD2 (5 bases each). The length of the CDR3 is 17 residues. Germline V gene data show CDR1 as MNHEY and CDR2 as SVGAGI. Between the trimmed V and J ends, which lost 4 bases and 6 bases, there was a span of 22 bases. CDR3 sequence (DNA): TGTGCCAGCAGTTTCTTACCCGGGGCGGAAAAAGGCAATGAGCAGTTCTTC. This translates into CASSFLPGAEKGNEQFF.

This clonotype was seen a few times. This chain links TRBV7-8 with TRBJ2-7; TRBD2 might be the D (6 bases). Germline V gives CDR1 SGHVS, CDR2 FQNEAQ. The CDR3 consists of 14 residues. Trimming took off 1 base at V and 4 bases at J, with 11 bases between the two ends. The CDR3 DNA reads as TGTGCCAGCAGCTTAGTCCCAGGGAGGTACGAGCAGTACTTC. Its translation: CASSLVPGRYEQYF.

The J gene is TRBJ2-1, the V gene TRBV6-2 or TRBV6-3; perhaps TRBD1 as D (6 bases). V lost 8 bases and J lost 4, with 15 bases in between. The CDR3 runs 14 residues. Germline values: CDR1 MNHEY, CDR2 SVGEGT. The CDR3 nucleotides read TGTGCCAGCGCAACCGGGACACCTTACAATGAGCAGTTCTTC. Protein product: CASATGTPYNEQFF.

This clonotype occurred a few times. The chain links TRBV2 to TRBJ2-6, with D uncertain. Germline V gene data show CDR1 as SNHLY and CDR2 as FYNNEI. Trimming removed 6 bases from V and 0 bases from J, with 6 bases in between. The CDR3 is 14 residues long. In DNA form, the CDR3 reads TGTGCCAGCAGGATAAACTCTGGGGCCAACGTCCTGACTTTC. Its translation: CASRINSGANVLTF.

The chain combines TRBV20-1 with TRBJ2-7, with no clear D. This CDR3 spans 13 amino acids. Germline CDR1 and CDR2: DFQATT and SNEGSKA (reference sequence). V was shortened by 6 bases and J by 3 bases, with 15 bases between the two germline ends. The CDR3 DNA reads TGCAGTGCCGAGGCGGTAACCCGCTACGAGCAGTACTTC. It yields the protein CSAEAVTRYEQYF.

The V call is TRBV6-2 or TRBV6-3, the J call TRBJ1-1, with D tentatively TRBD1 (6 bases). The germline V gene encodes CDR1 MNHEY and CDR2 SVGEGT. CDR3 size: 14 residues. Trimming stripped 6 bases from V and 1 base from J, with 12 bases between. Here the CDR3 reads CASSPGTPNTEAFF. CDR3 nucleotides: TGTGCCAGCAGCCCGGGGACACCGAACACTGAAGCTTTCTTT.

The chain uses TRBV10-3 and TRBJ1-6; TRBD1 matches at 11 bases. The trim removed 2 bases at V and 9 bases at J, leaving 3 bases unmatched. This CDR3 has 15 residues. Looked up from germline, CDR1 is ENHRY and CDR2 is SYGVKD. The CDR3 spells CAISEGQGALSPLHF. The CDR3 DNA sequence: TGTGCCATCAGTGAGGGACAGGGGGCTCTTTCACCCCTCCACTTT.

The V gene is TRBV19, the J gene TRBJ2-7; 8 nucleotides agree with TRBD2. The CDR3 has 15 residues. Germline-derived CDR1 and CDR2 are LNHDA and SQIVND (reference sequence). V was pared by 5 bases and J by 3 bases, with 9 bases of the junction left unmatched. The CDR3 nucleotides are TGTGCCAGTAGTTCCCCCGGGACTAGAGTCTACGAGCAGTACTTC. Translated, it gives CASSSPGTRVYEQYF. The full variable domain, completed using reference TRBV19 and TRBJ2-7, is DGGITQSPKYLFRKEGQNVTLSCEQNLNHDAMYWYRQDPGQGLRLIYYSQIVNDFQKGDIAEGYSVSREKKESFPLTVTSAQKNPTAFYLCASSSPGTRVYEQYFGPGTRLTVT.

This clonotype was counted ten times or more. The rearrangement joins TRBV29-1 to TRBJ1-1, with a weak D call TRBD1 (5 bases). The CDR3 sequence is 13 residues long. Between the trimmed V and J ends, which lost 4 bases and 6 bases, there was a span of 15 bases. Germline V gives CDR1 SQVTM, CDR2 ANQGSEA. In DNA, the CDR3 is TGCAGCGTTGTAGATGGGGCAGGGCCTGAAGCTTTCTTT. Protein product: CSVVDGAGPEAFF.

V usage is TRBV4-2 and J usage is TRBJ2-3; D remains unclear. The CDR3 runs to 14 residues. Germline CDR1 LGHNA, CDR2 YNFKEQ. V gave up 3 bases and J gave up 8 bases, with 15 bases separating them. CDR3 nucleotide sequence: TGTGCCAGCAGCCAGGCCGTAGAGACGGCTACGCAGTATTTT. Its protein is CASSQAVETATQYF.

The V gene is TRBV25-1, the J gene TRBJ2-2, with D unresolved. The CDR3 is 14 residues long. Deletions cut 3 bases from V and 2 bases from J, with 7 bases between. Germline CDR1 reads MGHDK; CDR2 reads SYGVNS. CDR3 nucleotides: TGTGCCAGCAGTGATGAAGACAACACCGGGGAGCTGTTTTTT. It is translated as CASSDEDNTGELFF.

The J gene is TRBJ2-5, the V gene TRBV2; D might be TRBD2 (6 bases). This CDR3 is built from 13 residues. Germline CDR1 is SNHLY and CDR2 is FYNNEI. V lost 6 bases and J 5 bases, leaving 13 bases between the germline ends. The CDR3 region has the DNA TGTGCCAGCAGGGGCGGACTATTTGAGACCCAGTACTTC. Translated: CASRGGLFETQYF.

The chain uses TRBV28 and TRBJ1-1, with unresolved D. The V and J ends lost 3 bases and 4 bases respectively, with 9 bases between them. The CDR3 runs 13 residues. Germline V gene sequence: CDR1 MDHEN, CDR2 SYDVKM. In DNA form, the CDR3 reads TGTGCCAGCAGTTTGTGGGTAGGCACTGAAGCTTTCTTT. It encodes CASSLWVGTEAFF.

This chain uses TRBV5-1 with TRBJ2-7, with D possibly matching TRBD1 (6 bases). V shed 2 bases and J shed 5 bases, with 11 bases lying between them. CDR3 length: 13 residues. Germline V CDR1 and CDR2: SGHRS, YFSETQ. This CDR3 is CASSLVQGDEQYF. The CDR3 DNA sequence: TGCGCCAGCAGCTTAGTACAGGGCGACGAGCAGTACTTC.

This clonotype was observed once. The rearrangement joins TRBV6-1 to TRBJ2-1, with 9 bases lining up with TRBD1. This CDR3 is 15 amino acids long. In germline, CDR1 is MNHNS, CDR2 SASEGT. V gave up 6 bases and J gave up 9 bases; unmatched junction bases: 12. The CDR3 here is CASRPGRTGVVEQFF. Here the CDR3 DNA reads TGTGCCAGCAGACCTGGCCGGACAGGGGTGGTTGAGCAGTTCTTC.

The rearrangement joins TRBV6-1 to TRBJ1-4; unclear D gene. This CDR3 comprises 14 residues. V lost 6 bases and J 6 bases, leaving 14 bases between the germline ends. Germline assignment: CDR1 MNHNS and CDR2 SASEGT. The CDR3 region is CASRVQPSDEKLFF. CDR3 bases: TGTGCCAGCAGGGTACAGCCATCGGATGAAAAACTGTTTTTT.

This clonotype was counted ten times or more. V is TRBV4-2 and J is TRBJ2-1; 7 nucleotides line up with TRBD2. V shed 4 bases, J shed 9 bases, and the junction held 15 bases outside the gene matches. The CDR3 totals 16 residues. Germline V CDR1 and CDR2: LGHNA, YNFKEQ. CDR3 nucleotides: TGTGCCAGCAGCCCCCCTAGCGGCGGGAGACAAAGTGAGCAGTTCTTC. Translation: CASSPPSGGRQSEQFF.

In its sample, this clonotype was seen a few times. The gene calls are TRBV28 and TRBJ2-1; TRBD2 matches at 8 bases. The V gene's germline CDR1 is MDHEN and CDR2 SYDVKM. The ends lost 1 base at V and 9 bases at J; junction bases unmatched: 5. The CDR3 consists of 14 residues. The CDR3 DNA reads TGTGCCAGCAGTTTATCACGGGAGGGAGGTGAGCAGTTCTTC. Its translation: CASSLSREGGEQFF.